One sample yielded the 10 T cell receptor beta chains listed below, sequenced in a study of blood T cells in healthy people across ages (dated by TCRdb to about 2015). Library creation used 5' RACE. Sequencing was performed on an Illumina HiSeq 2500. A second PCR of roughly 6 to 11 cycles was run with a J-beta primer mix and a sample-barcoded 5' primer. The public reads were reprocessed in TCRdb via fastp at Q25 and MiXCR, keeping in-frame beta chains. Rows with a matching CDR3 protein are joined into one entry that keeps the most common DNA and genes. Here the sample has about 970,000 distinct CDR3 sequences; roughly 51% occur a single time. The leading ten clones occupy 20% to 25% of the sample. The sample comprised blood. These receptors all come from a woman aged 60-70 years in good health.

The CDR3 sequence: CASLLVGGSSYEQYF. The CDR3 DNA reads TGTGCCAGCTTACTCGTGGGGGGCTCCTCCTACGAGCAGTACTTC. The V and J genes are TRBV2 and TRBJ2-7; perhaps D is TRBD1 or TRBD2 (6 bases each). CDR1 is SNHLY and CDR2 is FYNNEI in the germline V gene. The germline V and J ends were trimmed by 8 bases and 0 bases, with 17 bases remaining between them. This CDR3 is built from 15 residues.

The CDR3 spells CSARDHLGRRAGELFF. The CDR3 nucleotides are TGCAGTGCTAGAGATCATCTAGGGAGAAGGGCCGGGGAGCTGTTTTTT. V is TRBV20-1 and J is TRBJ2-2, with D possibly being TRBD2 (5 bases). V lost 0 bases and J lost 6, with 17 bases in between. Germline V gene data show CDR1 as DFQATT and CDR2 as SNEGSKA (reference sequence). The CDR3 runs 16 residues.

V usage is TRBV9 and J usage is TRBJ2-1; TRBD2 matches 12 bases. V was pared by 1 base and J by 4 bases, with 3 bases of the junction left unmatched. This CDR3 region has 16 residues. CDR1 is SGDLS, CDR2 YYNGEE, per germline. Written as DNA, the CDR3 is TGTGCCAGCAGCGTAACCGGGACTAGCGGGTACAATGAGCAGTTCTTC. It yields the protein CASSVTGTSGYNEQFF.

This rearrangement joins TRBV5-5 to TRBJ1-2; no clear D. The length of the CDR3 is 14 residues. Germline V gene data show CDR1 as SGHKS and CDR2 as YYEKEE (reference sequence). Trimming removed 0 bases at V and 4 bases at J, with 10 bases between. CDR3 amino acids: CASSLARGVYGYTF. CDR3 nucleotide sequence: TGTGCCAGCAGCTTGGCCCGTGGGGTCTATGGCTACACCTTC.

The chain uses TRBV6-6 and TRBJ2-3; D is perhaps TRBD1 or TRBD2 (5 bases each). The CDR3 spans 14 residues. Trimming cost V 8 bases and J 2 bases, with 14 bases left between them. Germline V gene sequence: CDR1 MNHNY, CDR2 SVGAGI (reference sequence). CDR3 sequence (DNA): TGTGCCAGCGGGGGTGGGCGGATCACAGATACGCAGTATTTT. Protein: CASGGGRITDTQYF.

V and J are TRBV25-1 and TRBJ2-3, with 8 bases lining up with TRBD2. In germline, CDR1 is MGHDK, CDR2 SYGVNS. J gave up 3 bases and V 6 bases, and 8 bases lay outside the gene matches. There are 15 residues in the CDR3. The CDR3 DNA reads TGTGCCAGCAGCTATTTAGCGGGGAGGACAGATACGCAGTATTTT. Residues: CASSYLAGRTDTQYF.

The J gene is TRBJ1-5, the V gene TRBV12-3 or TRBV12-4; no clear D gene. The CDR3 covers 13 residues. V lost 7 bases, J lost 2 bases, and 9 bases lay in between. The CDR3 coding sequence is TGTGCCAGCACAAAGCAGGGCAATCAGCCCCAGCATTTT. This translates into CASTKQGNQPQHF.

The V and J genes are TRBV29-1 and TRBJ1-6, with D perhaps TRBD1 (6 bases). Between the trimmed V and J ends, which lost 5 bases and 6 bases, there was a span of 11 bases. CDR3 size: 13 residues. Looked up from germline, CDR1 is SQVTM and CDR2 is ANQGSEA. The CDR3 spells CSVQQGGNSPLHF. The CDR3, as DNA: TGCAGCGTTCAACAGGGTGGTAATTCACCCCTCCACTTT.

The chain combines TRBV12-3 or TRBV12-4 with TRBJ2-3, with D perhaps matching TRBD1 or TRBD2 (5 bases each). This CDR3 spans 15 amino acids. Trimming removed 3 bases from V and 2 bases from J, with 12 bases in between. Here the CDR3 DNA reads TGTGCCAGCAGTTTGTTGCCAGGGACCACAGATACGCAGTATTTT. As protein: CASSLLPGTTDTQYF.

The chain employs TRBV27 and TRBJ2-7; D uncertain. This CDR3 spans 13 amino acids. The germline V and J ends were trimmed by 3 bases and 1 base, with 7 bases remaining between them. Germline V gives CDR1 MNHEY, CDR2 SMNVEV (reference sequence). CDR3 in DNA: TGTGCCAGCAGTTTCCATCCATCCTACGAGCAGTACTTC. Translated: CASSFHPSYEQYF.